A selection of T cell receptor beta chains follows, all from one sample in a study of T cells after yellow fever vaccination. TCRdb re-called the 5' RACE reads through MiXCR, storing one row per CDR3 protein. The sample lists 500,000 to 650,000 distinct CDR3 sequences, less than 15% occurring once. The sequencing here drew on PBMCs, taken on the day of the yellow fever booster vaccination. The receptors originated from a man aged 25-40 years who received the YFV17D yellow fever vaccine. Each CDR3 is given with its conserved first and last residue. Fields, in order: J gene, clone size, D gene, V gene, CDR3 DNA, CDR3 protein. D genes are given only for firm matches. Part of the rows lack a size; the others show once, few, many or a class for expanded clones.

TRBJ1-4,-,TRBD1,TRBV7-2,TGTGCCAGCAGCTACCAGGGGGTAAAACTGTTTTTT,CASSYQGVKLFF
TRBJ2-3,-,TRBD2,TRBV7-2,TGTGCCAGCAGCTTCTTACTAGCGACAGATACGCAGTATTTT,CASSFLLATDTQYF
TRBJ2-5,-,TRBD1,TRBV5-5,TGTGCCAGCACCCTAGACAGGGAGAAGACCCAGTACTTC,CASTLDREKTQYF
TRBJ2-5,-,TRBD2,TRBV7-2,TGTGCCGCTAGGTCTAGCGGTCAAGAGACCCAGTACTTC,CAARSSGQETQYF
TRBJ2-4,few,TRBD2,TRBV10-2,TGCGCCAGCAGTGAGGGTGGGAGGGCGGCCAAAAACATTCAGTACTTC,CASSEGGRAAKNIQYF
TRBJ2-1,few,-,TRBV28,TGTGCCAGCAGTATCACCGGGGCCCGCTCCTACAATGAGCAGTTCTTC,CASSITGARSYNEQFF
TRBJ1-5,few,-,TRBV20-1,TGCAGTGCTAGAGTTACGGGGTTTCAGCCCCAGCATTTT,CSARVTGFQPQHF
TRBJ1-3,few,-,TRBV5-5,TGTGCCAGCAGCTTGTATAGGTCCCACTCTGGAAACACCATATATTTT,CASSLYRSHSGNTIYF
TRBJ2-1,-,-,TRBV4-3,TGCGCCAGCAGCCAAGAGGCGGGGCCCTCGGGGGAGCAGTTCTTC,CASSQEAGPSGEQFF
TRBJ2-3,-,TRBD2,TRBV15,TGTGCCACAACCCGACTAGCGAACACAGATACGCAGTATTTT,CATTRLANTDTQYF
TRBJ1-2,-,TRBD1,TRBV5-1,TGCGCCAGCGGGGACACAGGGGGAAGCGGCTACACCTTC,CASGDTGGSGYTF
TRBJ2-7,-,-,TRBV28,TGTGCCAGCAGTTCCGGGACAAGACATTACGAGCAGTACTTC,CASSSGTRHYEQYF
TRBJ2-5,few,-,TRBV20-1,TGCAGTGCTAGAGGAGCCGGGGCCAACCAAGAGACCCAGTACTTC,CSARGAGANQETQYF
TRBJ2-3,-,TRBD1,TRBV7-6,TGTGCCAGCTGCTTAGGGGGACAGGGCGATACGTATTATTTT,CASCLGGQGDTYYF
TRBJ1-1,few,-,TRBV14,TGTGCCAGCAAAAAAGGACCCTGGAACACTGAAGCTTTCTTT,CASKKGPWNTEAFF
TRBJ1-2,many,-,TRBV5-5,TGTGCCAGCAGCTTGGAAGACGTTGCTAACTATGGCTACACCTTC,CASSLEDVANYGYTF
TRBJ2-7,few,-,TRBV5-1,TGCGCCAGCAGCTTAACGGGGATGGTCTACGAGCAGTACTTC,CASSLTGMVYEQYF
TRBJ2-6,-,-,TRBV6-1,TGTGCCAGCAGTGTAATCCGCAGGGGTCTTGGGGCCAACGTCCTGACTTTC,CASSVIRRGLGANVLTF
TRBJ2-7,-,-,TRBV19,TGTGCCAGTAGTATAGAACGCTTAAGCGAGCAGTACTTC,CASSIERLSEQYF
TRBJ2-3,many,-,TRBV7-2,TGTGCCAGCAGCTTTGGTGTCAGGACCACAGATACGCAGTATTTT,CASSFGVRTTDTQYF
TRBJ2-1,-,-,TRBV7-2,TGTGCCAGCAGCTATCCGGGAACTGAGCAGTTCTTC,CASSYPGTEQFF
TRBJ2-3,few,-,TRBV20-1,TGCAGTGCTAATACAGGATTACGGGTAGAGGATACGCAGTATTTT,CSANTGLRVEDTQYF
TRBJ1-3,few,-,TRBV6-2/TRBV6-3,TGTGCCAGCAGGAGCTCTGGAAACACCATATATTTT,CASRSSGNTIYF
TRBJ2-1,-,TRBD2,TRBV3-1,TGTGCCAGCAGCCACCAAGCGGGGCTATCCTACAATGAGCAGTTCTTC,CASSHQAGLSYNEQFF
TRBJ2-1,few,TRBD2,TRBV20-1,TGCAGTGCTAAAGGACTAGCGGGAAGCAATGAGCAGTTCTTC,CSAKGLAGSNEQFF
TRBJ2-1,many,-,TRBV7-9,TGTGCCAGCAGCCCCGGGGCCGACAATGAGCAGTTCTTC,CASSPGADNEQFF
TRBJ2-7,few,-,TRBV25-1,TGTGCCAGCAGCTCGCTAGGGGGTCTCTACGAGCAGTACTTC,CASSSLGGLYEQYF
TRBJ2-2,-,-,TRBV7-9,TGTGCCAGCAGATCTCCCATCTTCGTGGGGGAGCTGTTTTTT,CASRSPIFVGELFF
TRBJ2-1,few,TRBD2,TRBV7-2,TGTGCCAGCAGCCCAGGGACTAGCTGGCACAATGAGCAGTTCTTC,CASSPGTSWHNEQFF
TRBJ2-4,-,-,TRBV19,TGTGCCAGTAGAGTAACCAGGGTTGCCAAAAACATTCAGTACTTC,CASRVTRVAKNIQYF
TRBJ2-7,-,TRBD1,TRBV6-1,TGTGCCAGCAGACCGGGACAGGATTTCGGGGAGCAGTACTTC,CASRPGQDFGEQYF
TRBJ2-3,few,-,TRBV27,TGTGCCAGCAGGGGTACGGGCCTCTGGACAGATACGCAGTATTTT,CASRGTGLWTDTQYF
TRBJ1-1,few,-,TRBV28,TGTGCCAGCAGCATGGGGGGGGAGAACACTGAAGCTTTCTTT,CASSMGGENTEAFF
TRBJ2-3,few,-,TRBV12-3/TRBV12-4,TGTGCCAGCAGAAACGACTTAGGACGCAATACGCAGTATTTT,CASRNDLGRNTQYF
TRBJ2-7,-,TRBD2,TRBV5-4,TGTGCCAGCAGCCGCTCCGGGACTAGCGATTACGAGCAGTACTTC,CASSRSGTSDYEQYF
TRBJ2-1,few,TRBD2,TRBV14,TGTGCCAGCAGCCAAGGGACTAGCATCTACAATGAGCAGTTCTTC,CASSQGTSIYNEQFF
TRBJ2-1,-,TRBD1,TRBV6-4,TGTGCCAGCAGACCTACACACGGGACAGGGGGCAATGAGCAGTTCTTC,CASRPTHGTGGNEQFF
TRBJ1-1,-,-,TRBV7-7,TGTGCTAGCAGCCTAAGTAAGAACACTGAAGCTTTCTTT,CASSLSKNTEAFF
TRBJ2-7,-,-,TRBV5-5,TGTGCCAGCAGAGTGGGGGTCGTAGGCGAGCAGTACTTC,CASRVGVVGEQYF
TRBJ1-1,-,-,TRBV18,TGTGCCAGCTCACCGTCGTTCTTAATGGGGGAGGGAAGTGGAGCTTTCTTT,CASSPSFLMGEGSGAFF
TRBJ2-7,-,TRBD2,TRBV20-1,TGCAGTGCCGGATCCGGACTAGCGGGGTCCTCCTACGAGCAGTACTTC,CSAGSGLAGSSYEQYF
TRBJ2-1,few,-,TRBV7-3,TGTGCCACTTCAAGGTTGACTAGCTCCTACAATGAGCAGTTCTTC,CATSRLTSSYNEQFF